One and the same sample provided the 32 T cell receptor beta chains below, sequenced in a study of blood T cell repertoires in COVID-19 (dated by TCRdb to about 2020). The method behind the library was the immunoSEQ multiplex PCR assay. The table comes from immuneACCESS by way of TCRdb, which keeps in-frame sequences with V and J called. Part of the clones is missing from these tables; in studies checked, under half for an unresolved V gene and the rest for unknown reasons. In all, the sample holds 120,000 to 150,000 clones, and around 84% of those were seen once. The ten top clones hold 10% to 15% of the sample. Sequenced material: peripheral blood. These receptors all stem from a man in his 60s with active or convalescent COVID-19.

The chain joins TRBV20-1 to TRBJ1-2, with no clear D. The germline V gene has CDR1 DFQATT and CDR2 SNEGSKA (reference sequence). This CDR3 region has 13 residues. Trimming took off 3 bases at V and 4 bases at J, with 12 bases between the two ends. CDR3 DNA sequence: TGCAGTGCTAGTCTCCAGGATAGCTATGGCTACACCTTC. The encoded protein is CSASLQDSYGYTF.

This rearrangement joins TRBV9 to TRBJ2-2, with 8 bases lining up with TRBD1. The J segment lost 6 bases and the V segment lost 4 bases, leaving 8 bases of the junction unmatched. CDR3 length equals 15 residues. The germline CDR1 and CDR2 sequences are SGDLS and YYNGEE. CDR3 coding DNA: TGTGCCAGCAGCCTCATGACAGGGGAAGCCGGGGAGCTGTTTTTT. It codes for CASSLMTGEAGELFF.

A single count supports this clone. The CDR3 DNA sequence: TGTGCCAGTAGCGGGACACACTTAAAAGGGAATCAGCCCCAGCATTTT. Protein product: CASSGTHLKGNQPQHF. V usage is TRBV19 and J usage is TRBJ1-5; weak D call: TRBD1 (6 bases). Per the germline V gene, CDR1 is LNHDA and CDR2 is SQIVND (reference sequence). The V end was cut by 6 bases, the J end by 4 bases, with 19 bases between. The CDR3 has 16 amino acids.

This clone was seen more than once but under ten times. The V and J genes are TRBV5-1 and TRBJ2-1; 13 bases fit TRBD2. This CDR3 comprises 17 residues. CDR1 is SGHRS and CDR2 is YFSETQ in the germline V gene. After removal of 2 bases from V and 4 bases from J, the junction contained 6 bases not matched to a gene. CDR3 DNA: TGCGCCAGCAGCTTTGCCGGACTAGCGGGAGTTTACAATGAGCAGTTCTTC. Protein: CASSFAGLAGVYNEQFF. The complete variable domain, with remaining parts taken from reference TRBV5-1 and TRBJ2-1, reads KAGVTQTPRYLIKTRGQQVTLSCSPISGHRSVSWYQQTPGQGLQFLFEYFSETQRNKGNFPGRFSGRQFSNSRSEMNVSTLELGDSALYLCASSFAGLAGVYNEQFFGPGTRLTVL.

The V call is TRBV5-1, the J call TRBJ1-2; TRBD1 matches at 11 bases. Trimming took 0 bases from V and 6 from J; bases not matched to a gene: 7. Germline loops: CDR1 SGHRS, CDR2 YFSETQ. This CDR3 spans 16 amino acids. CDR3 nucleotides: TGCGCCAGCAGCTTGGAACCCGGGACAGGGGGGAATGGCTACACCTTC. Residues: CASSLEPGTGGNGYTF.

The chain employs TRBV12-5 and TRBJ2-1; 12 nucleotides line up with TRBD1. V lost 4 bases and J lost 8; bases outside the gene matches: 9. CDR1 and CDR2 from the germline V gene are LGHNT and FRNRAP. This CDR3 is 16 amino acids long. DNA of the CDR3: TGTGCTAGTGGTTCAACCGGGACAGGGGGCTGGTATGAGCAGTTCTTC. It is translated as CASGSTGTGGWYEQFF. Full variable domain (rest looked up from reference TRBV12-5 and TRBJ2-1): DARVTQTPRHKVTEMGQEVTMRCQPILGHNTVFWYRQTMMQGLELLAYFRNRAPLDDSGMPKDRFSAEMPDATLATLKIQPSEPRDSAVYFCASGSTGTGGWYEQFFGPGTRLTVL.

The chain combines TRBV18 with TRBJ2-7; D unclear. V was shortened by 1 base and J by 0 bases, with 19 bases between the two germline ends. The CDR3 spans 18 residues. CDR1 KGHSH and CDR2 LQKENI come from the germline V gene. This CDR3 reads CASSPQGRGYRYSYEQYF. Here the CDR3 DNA reads TGTGCCAGCTCACCACAAGGCCGAGGTTACCGCTACTCCTACGAGCAGTACTTC. The whole variable domain, remainder taken from reference TRBV18 and TRBJ2-7, is NAGVMQNPRHLVRRRGQEARLRCSPMKGHSHVYWYRQLPEEGLKFMVYLQKENIIDESGMPKERFSAEFPKEGPSILRIQQVVRGDSAAYFCASSPQGRGYRYSYEQYFGPGTRLTVT.

This clone was detected only a few times. This chain connects TRBV3-1 (or the pseudogene TRBV3-2) to TRBJ2-1; D unresolved. This CDR3 has 12 residues. The germline CDR1 and CDR2 sequences are LGHDT and YNNKEL (reference sequence). V gave up 2 bases and J gave up 4 bases, with 3 bases separating them. This chain's CDR3 is CASSQPYNEQFF. The CDR3 region has the DNA TGTGCCAGCAGCCAACCGTACAATGAGCAGTTCTTC.

The chain carries TRBV24-1 and TRBJ2-3; 8 nucleotides agree with TRBD1. There are 14 residues in the CDR3. V was clipped by 4 bases and J by 6 bases; unmatched bases: 5. Germline values: CDR1 KGHDR, CDR2 SFDVKD. The CDR3 is CATSETTGGDTQYF. The CDR3 DNA reads as TGTGCCACCAGTGAAACCACAGGGGGGGATACGCAGTATTTT.

This sequence joins TRBV27 and TRBJ2-7, with 8 positions matching TRBD1. The CDR3 has 15 amino acids. CDR1 is MNHEY, CDR2 SMNVEV, per germline (reference sequence). The ends lost 5 bases at V and 3 bases at J; junction bases unmatched: 9. The CDR3 nucleotides are TGTGCCAGCAGTCCTGGACAGGGCCCCCTCTACGAGCAGTACTTC. This encodes CASSPGQGPLYEQYF.

CDR3 nucleotide sequence: TGTGCCAGCTCACCACCGGGACAGGGATGGGGACCCCAGCATTTT. Translated, it gives CASSPPGQGWGPQHF. The chain carries TRBV18 and TRBJ1-5; 9 bases fit TRBD1. This CDR3 is built from 15 residues. Germline CDR1 and CDR2: KGHSH and LQKENI. V shed 0 bases and J 10 bases; nucleotides not matched to a gene: 7.

This clone was detected only a few times. The V call is TRBV7-9, the J call TRBJ2-7; 7 bases align to TRBD1. This CDR3 contains 14 residues. V was clipped by 1 base and J by 3 bases; unmatched bases: 3. CDR1 is SEHNR, CDR2 FQNEAQ, per germline (reference sequence). CDR3 coding DNA: TGTGCCAGCAGCTTAGTCCGGGACAGCTACGAGCAGTACTTC. Translating gives CASSLVRDSYEQYF.

V and J are TRBV6-5 and TRBJ1-4, with D uncertain. The length of the CDR3 is 12 residues. V lost 9 bases to trimming and J lost 8 bases, with 13 bases between them. CDR1 is MNHEY and CDR2 is SVGAGI in the germline V gene. CDR3 loop: CASRASGEKLFF. The CDR3 DNA is TGTGCCAGTCGGGCTTCGGGAGAAAAACTGTTTTTT.

The rearrangement uses TRBV30 and TRBJ2-3; 9 bases are shared with TRBD2. The ends lost 4 bases at V and 2 bases at J; junction bases unmatched: 4. Germline loops: CDR1 GTSNPN, CDR2 SVGIG (reference sequence). The length of the CDR3 is 14 residues. The CDR3 sequence is CAWTGTSYTDTQYF. The CDR3 bases are TGTGCCTGGACCGGGACTAGCTACACAGATACGCAGTATTTT. The full variable domain, with the rest looked up from reference TRBV30 and TRBJ2-3, is SQTIHQWPATLVQPVGSPLSLECTVEGTSNPNLYWYRQAAGRGLQLLFYSVGIGQISSEVPQNLSASRPQDRQFILSSKKLLLSDSGFYLCAWTGTSYTDTQYFGPGTRLTVL.

This clone has a single count. The genes are TRBV6-5 and TRBJ2-7, with TRBD2 as a possible D gene (6 bases). V was pared by 5 bases and J by 3 bases, with 17 bases between. Germline values: CDR1 MNHEY, CDR2 SVGAGI. The CDR3 sequence is 15 residues long. CDR3 protein: CASSQSGLQLYEQYF. The CDR3 bases are TGTGCCAGCAGTCAGAGCGGGCTGCAGCTCTACGAGCAGTACTTC.

This chain links TRBV28 with TRBJ2-4; TRBD2 matches 7 bases. The junction had 7 bases not matched to a gene; V was cut back by 8 bases and J by 6 bases. The germline V gene has CDR1 MDHEN and CDR2 SYDVKM. The CDR3 totals 13 residues. The CDR3, as DNA: TGTGCCAGCCAAGGGGAGGGGACAAACATTCAGTACTTC. This encodes CASQGEGTNIQYF. Together with reference TRBV28 and TRBJ2-4, the CDR3 gives the full variable domain: DVKVTQSSRYLVKRTGEKVFLECVQDMDHENMFWYRQDPGLGLRLIYFSYDVKMKEKGDIPEGYSVSREKKERFSLILESASTNQTSMYLCASQGEGTNIQYFGAGTRLSVL.

This chain uses TRBV28 with TRBJ1-4, with TRBD1 as a possible D gene (6 bases). This CDR3 comprises 15 residues. CDR1 and CDR2 from the germline V gene are MDHEN and SYDVKM. V was cut by 3 bases and J by 4 bases, with 12 bases left in between. The CDR3: CASSFPQGLNEKLFF. The CDR3 region has the DNA TGTGCCAGCAGTTTTCCACAGGGCCTTAATGAAAAACTGTTTTTT.

The chain recombines TRBV5-1 with TRBJ2-3, with 9 nucleotides matching TRBD2. The CDR3 contains 14 residues. Germline loops: CDR1 SGHRS, CDR2 YFSETQ. Trimming took 5 bases from V and 5 from J; bases not matched to a gene: 6. The CDR3 protein is CASRNSGSIDTQYF. As DNA, the CDR3 is TGCGCCAGCAGGAATAGCGGGAGTATAGATACGCAGTATTTT.

This clone has a handful of counts. This rearrangement joins TRBV27 to TRBJ2-3, with 9 nucleotides matching TRBD1. This CDR3 has 14 residues. Germline V gene sequence: CDR1 MNHEY, CDR2 SMNVEV (reference sequence). The trim removed 6 bases at V and 6 bases at J, leaving 7 bases unmatched. DNA of the CDR3: TGTGCCAGCAGATTCGACAGGGGGGCCGATACGCAGTATTTT. As protein: CASRFDRGADTQYF.

This clone appeared a few times. The chain joins TRBV9 to TRBJ1-3; TRBD1 matches 9 bases. The germline V gene encodes CDR1 SGDLS and CDR2 YYNGEE. J lost 3 bases, V lost 3 bases, and 10 bases had no gene match. The CDR3 is 17 residues long. The CDR3 DNA reads TGTGCCAGCAGCGGCCGGGACAGGGTTCGGCTTGGAAACACCATATATTTT. Translating gives CASSGRDRVRLGNTIYF. Combining the CDR3 with reference TRBV9 and TRBJ1-3 gives the whole variable domain DSGVTQTPKHLITATGQRVTLRCSPRSGDLSVYWYQQSLDQGLQFLIQYYNGEERAKGNILERFSAQQFPDLHSELNLSSLELGDSALYFCASSGRDRVRLGNTIYFGEGSWLTVV.

CDR3 nucleotides: TGTGCCAGCTCACCGGGGACAGGGATAAACACTGAAGCTTTCTTT. Translating gives CASSPGTGINTEAFF. The J gene is TRBJ1-1, the V gene TRBV18; 9 positions agree with TRBD1. V lost 3 bases, J lost 2 bases, and 4 bases stayed unmatched. CDR1 is KGHSH and CDR2 is LQKENI in the germline V gene. This CDR3 spans 15 amino acids.

The genes are TRBV18 and TRBJ1-1; D possibly corresponds to TRBD1 (5 bases). Germline-derived CDR1 and CDR2 are KGHSH and LQKENI. The V gene lost 4 bases and the J gene lost 4 bases, with 7 bases spanning the gap. There are 12 residues in the CDR3. The chain's CDR3 is CASSRGVTEAFF. In nucleotides, the CDR3 is TGTGCCAGCTCACGGGGCGTCACTGAAGCTTTCTTT.

The V call is TRBV5-1, the J call TRBJ2-3; tentatively, D is TRBD1 (6 bases). V gave up 0 bases and J gave up 4 bases, with 12 bases separating them. From germline, CDR1 is SGHRS and CDR2 YFSETQ. The CDR3 has 15 residues. The CDR3 region has the DNA TGCGCCAGCAGCTTGGAAGGGGCAGGGGCAGATACGCAGTATTTT. This encodes CASSLEGAGADTQYF.

The chain employs TRBV18 and TRBJ1-2, with D perhaps matching TRBD1 (5 bases). V lost 3 bases and J 4 bases, leaving 15 bases between the germline ends. The CDR3 consists of 15 residues. The germline CDR1 and CDR2 sequences are KGHSH and LQKENI. CDR3: CASSPPPGLSYGYTF. DNA for the CDR3: TGTGCCAGCTCACCCCCCCCGGGACTGAGCTATGGCTACACCTTC.

The genes are TRBV12-3 or TRBV12-4 and TRBJ1-1; 7 positions match TRBD1. This CDR3 has 13 residues. V lost 6 bases, J lost 5 bases, and 6 bases stayed unmatched. The CDR3 region is CASRLTGRTEAFF. The CDR3 DNA reads TGTGCCAGCAGGTTGACAGGGCGAACTGAAGCTTTCTTT.

As DNA, the CDR3 is TGTGCCAGTAGCCGTAGCGGGAGCGGGGGGTATGAGCAGTTCTTC. Protein product: CASSRSGSGGYEQFF. V and J are TRBV19 and TRBJ2-1, with 9 bases identical to TRBD2. The junction had 11 bases not matched to a gene; V was cut back by 6 bases and J by 8 bases. Germline-derived CDR1 and CDR2 are LNHDA and SQIVND (reference sequence). CDR3 size: 15 residues.

The V gene is TRBV6-5, the J gene TRBJ2-7; 7 bases are a match to TRBD2. Trimming cost V 6 bases and J 4 bases; bases outside gene matches: 9. The germline gives CDR1 MNHEY, CDR2 SVGAGI. This CDR3 comprises 14 residues. The CDR3 loop reads CASRALTGGYEQYF. The CDR3 DNA is TGTGCCAGCAGGGCGTTGACGGGGGGATACGAGCAGTACTTC.

The rearrangement links TRBV5-1 to TRBJ2-1; 15 bases agree with TRBD2. The CDR3 is made up of 15 amino acids. The germline CDR1 and CDR2 sequences are SGHRS and YFSETQ. The V segment lost 4 bases and the J segment 8 bases; nucleotides outside the gene matches: 4. CDR3 in amino acids: CASSRTSGRAYEQFF. CDR3 bases: TGCGCCAGCAGCCGGACTAGCGGGAGGGCTTATGAGCAGTTCTTC.

Here the CDR3 DNA reads TGTGCCACCAGCATTCGGACAGCCGGGGATACGCAGTATTTT. This gives the protein CATSIRTAGDTQYF. The rearrangement joins TRBV15 to TRBJ2-3, with D possibly TRBD1 on 6 matching bases. V dropped 4 bases and J dropped 6 bases, with 14 bases sitting between them. Germline V gene sequence: CDR1 LNHNV, CDR2 YYDKDF (reference sequence). CDR3 length: 14 amino acids.

About this clone: This likely comes from a read error, as the CDR3 has no conserved phenylalanine or tryptophan at its end. It is unclear where the CDR3 begins or ends on the DNA, so no DNA is shown, and the CDR3 is as TCRdb lists it. The CDR3 region is CASGTRTGELLV. The chain carries TRBV6-5 and TRBJ1-2; TRBD1 was called by the table and not checked on the DNA. Ends included, the CDR3 has 12 residues. The germline V gene has CDR1 MNHEY and CDR2 SVGAGI.

The chain uses TRBV29-1 and TRBJ1-2, with 7 bases aligning to TRBD1. The CDR3 has 14 amino acids. Germline CDR1 and CDR2: SQVTM and ANQGSEA. With V trimmed by 6 bases and J by 0 bases, 7 bases remained unmatched. CDR3 protein: CSVKTGPPNYGYTF. The CDR3, as DNA: TGCAGCGTAAAGACAGGGCCCCCTAACTATGGCTACACCTTC.

V and J are TRBV2 and TRBJ1-5, with 7 bases that match TRBD1. The CDR3 sequence is 13 residues long. Trimming removed 8 bases from V and 7 bases from J; junction bases left unmatched: 8. Germline V gene data show CDR1 as SNHLY and CDR2 as FYNNEI. CDR3 amino acids: CASGMTGKQPQHF. CDR3 sequence (DNA): TGTGCCAGCGGTATGACAGGGAAACAGCCCCAGCATTTT.